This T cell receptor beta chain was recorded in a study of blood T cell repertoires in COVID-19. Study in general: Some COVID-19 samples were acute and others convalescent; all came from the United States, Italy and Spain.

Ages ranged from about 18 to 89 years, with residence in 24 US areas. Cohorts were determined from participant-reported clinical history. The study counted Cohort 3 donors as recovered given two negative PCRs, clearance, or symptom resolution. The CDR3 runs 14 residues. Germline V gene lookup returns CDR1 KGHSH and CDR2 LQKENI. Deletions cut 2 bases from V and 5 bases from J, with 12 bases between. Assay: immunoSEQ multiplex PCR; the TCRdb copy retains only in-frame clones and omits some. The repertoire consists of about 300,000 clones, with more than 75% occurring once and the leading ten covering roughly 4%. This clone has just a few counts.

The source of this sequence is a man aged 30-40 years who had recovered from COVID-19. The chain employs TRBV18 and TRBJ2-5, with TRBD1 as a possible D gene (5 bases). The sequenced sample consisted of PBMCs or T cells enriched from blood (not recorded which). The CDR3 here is CASSPTGFGETQYF. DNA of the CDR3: TGTGCCAGCTCACCAACAGGCTTTGGGGAGACCCAGTACTTC.